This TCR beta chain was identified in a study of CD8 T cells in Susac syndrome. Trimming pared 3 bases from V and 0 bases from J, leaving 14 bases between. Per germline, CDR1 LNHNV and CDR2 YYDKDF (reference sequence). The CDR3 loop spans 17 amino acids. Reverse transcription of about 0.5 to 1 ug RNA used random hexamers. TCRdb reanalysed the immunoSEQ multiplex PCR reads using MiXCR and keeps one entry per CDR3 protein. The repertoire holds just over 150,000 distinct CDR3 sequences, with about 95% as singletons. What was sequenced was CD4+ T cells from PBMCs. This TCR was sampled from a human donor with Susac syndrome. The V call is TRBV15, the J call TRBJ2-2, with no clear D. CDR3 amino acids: CATSSLSWEPNTGELFF. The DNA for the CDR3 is TGTGCCACCAGCAGCCTAAGTTGGGAACCGAACACCGGGGAGCTGTTTTTT.